The clone carrying this TCR beta chain has just a few counts. Its antigen is not identified. This sample is drawn from a study of shared clonotypes between healthy human individuals. There are 10 residues in the CDR3. V lost 9 bases, J lost 4 bases, and 5 bases lay in between. Germline loops: CDR1 SGDLS, CDR2 YYNGEE. Replicate PCRs from sorted subsets contained roughly 200 ng DNA, which is some 29,000 T cell genomes. The protocol was immunoSEQ multiplex PCR, while the TCRdb copy is restricted to in-frame clones and leaves out a portion. The sample includes approximately 2,300,000 clones, under 95% of them seen just once. Study-wide findings and caveats: Clonotype sharing among donors was thought likely to change with sequencing depth.

Sequenced: naive CD4+ T cells from PBMCs. Specified subset: CD45RA+ positively selected. This clonotype was obtained from a man between 18 and 29 years old in good health. Some clones in this sample may be carry-over from other donors' samples. The chain uses TRBV9 and TRBJ1-5; D remains ambiguous. The chain's CDR3 is CANQNQPQHF. The CDR3, as DNA: TGTGCCAACCAAAATCAGCCCCAGCATTTT.